This T cell receptor beta chain was profiled in a study of cytomegalovirus exposure and HLA in healthy donors. 60 Vbeta and 13 Jbeta primers were used in PCR. The table came from immunoSEQ multiplex PCR; TCRdb's copy has only in-frame clones and leaves some out. The sample lists roughly 120,000 clones, roughly 80% occurring once. The V and J ends lost 5 bases and 2 bases, in that order; junction bases with no gene match: 8. Germline CDR1 LNHDA, CDR2 SQIVND (reference sequence). This CDR3 spans 16 amino acids. Material: PBMCs. The chain is built from TRBV19 and TRBJ1-5, with 8 bases lining up with TRBD1. The source is a man aged 25 to 40 in good health and CMV-seropositive. The CDR3: CASSDPTGVGNQPQHF. The CDR3 bases are TGTGCCAGTAGTGATCCGACAGGGGTGGGCAATCAGCCCCAGCATTTT.